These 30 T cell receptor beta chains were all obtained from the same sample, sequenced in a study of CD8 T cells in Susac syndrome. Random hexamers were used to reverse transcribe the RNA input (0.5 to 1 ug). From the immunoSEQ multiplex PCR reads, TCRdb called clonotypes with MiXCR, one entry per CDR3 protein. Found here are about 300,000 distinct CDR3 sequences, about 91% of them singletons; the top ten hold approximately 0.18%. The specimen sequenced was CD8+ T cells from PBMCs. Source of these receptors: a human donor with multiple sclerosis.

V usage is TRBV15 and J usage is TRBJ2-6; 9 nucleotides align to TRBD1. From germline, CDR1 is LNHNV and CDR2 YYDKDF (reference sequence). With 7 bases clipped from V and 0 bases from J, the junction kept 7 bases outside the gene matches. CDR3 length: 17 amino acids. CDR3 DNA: TGTGCCACCACCAGGGGGGACAGGGTCTCTGGGGCCAACGTCCTGACTTTC. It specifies CATTRGDRVSGANVLTF.

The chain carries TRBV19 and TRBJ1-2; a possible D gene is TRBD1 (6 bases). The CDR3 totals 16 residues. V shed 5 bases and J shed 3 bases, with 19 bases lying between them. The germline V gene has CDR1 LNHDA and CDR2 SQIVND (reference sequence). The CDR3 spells CASSSQIGGRDYGYTF. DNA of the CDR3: TGTGCCAGTAGTTCCCAGATTGGGGGGCGCGACTATGGCTACACCTTC. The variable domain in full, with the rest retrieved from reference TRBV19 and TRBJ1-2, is DGGITQSPKYLFRKEGQNVTLSCEQNLNHDAMYWYRQDPGQGLRLIYYSQIVNDFQKGDIAEGYSVSREKKESFPLTVTSAQKNPTAFYLCASSSQIGGRDYGYTFGSGTRLTVV.

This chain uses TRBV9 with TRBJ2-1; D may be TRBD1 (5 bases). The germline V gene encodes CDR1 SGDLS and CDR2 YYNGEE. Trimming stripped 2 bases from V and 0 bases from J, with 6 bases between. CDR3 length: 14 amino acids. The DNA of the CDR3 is TGTGCCAGCAGCGTCGACAGCTCCTACAATGAGCAGTTCTTC. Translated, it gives CASSVDSSYNEQFF.

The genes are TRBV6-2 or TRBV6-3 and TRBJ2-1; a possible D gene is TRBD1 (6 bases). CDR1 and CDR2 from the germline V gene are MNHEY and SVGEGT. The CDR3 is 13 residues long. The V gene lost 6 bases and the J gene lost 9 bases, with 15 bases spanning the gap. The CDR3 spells CASSPTGLSEQFF. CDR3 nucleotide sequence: TGTGCCAGCAGCCCTACAGGGCTAAGTGAGCAGTTCTTC.

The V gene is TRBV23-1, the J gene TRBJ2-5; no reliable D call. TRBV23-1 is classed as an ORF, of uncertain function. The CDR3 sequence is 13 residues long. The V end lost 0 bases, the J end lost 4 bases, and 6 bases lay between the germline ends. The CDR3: CASSQSYGETQYF. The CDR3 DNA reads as TGCGCCAGCAGTCAATCGTACGGAGAGACCCAGTACTTC.

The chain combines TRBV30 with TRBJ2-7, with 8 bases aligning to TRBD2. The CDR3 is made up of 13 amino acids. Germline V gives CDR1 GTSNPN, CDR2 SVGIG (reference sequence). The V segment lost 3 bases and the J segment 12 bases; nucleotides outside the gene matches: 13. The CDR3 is CAWSGDSAGGPYF. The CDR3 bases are TGTGCCTGGAGCGGTGACTCCGCGGGAGGTCCGTACTTC.

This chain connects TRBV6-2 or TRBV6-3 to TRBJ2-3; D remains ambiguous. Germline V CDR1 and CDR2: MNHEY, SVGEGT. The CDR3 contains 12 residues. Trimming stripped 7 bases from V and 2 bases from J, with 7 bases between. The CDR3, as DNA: TGTGCCAGCAAACAGTTCACAGATACGCAGTATTTT. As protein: CASKQFTDTQYF.

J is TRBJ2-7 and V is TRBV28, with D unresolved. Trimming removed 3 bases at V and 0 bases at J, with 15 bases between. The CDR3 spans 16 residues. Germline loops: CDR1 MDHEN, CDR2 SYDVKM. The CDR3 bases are TGTGCCAGCAGTTTGGCGCGAGTCGGCTCCTCCTACGAGCAGTACTTC. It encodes CASSLARVGSSYEQYF.

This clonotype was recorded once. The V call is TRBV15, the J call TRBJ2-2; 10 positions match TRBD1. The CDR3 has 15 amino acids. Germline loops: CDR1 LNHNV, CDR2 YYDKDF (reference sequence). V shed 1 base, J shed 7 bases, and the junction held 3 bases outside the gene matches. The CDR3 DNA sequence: TGTGCCACCAGCAGAGGACAGGGGGCTTTCGGGGAGCTGTTTTTT. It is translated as CATSRGQGAFGELFF.

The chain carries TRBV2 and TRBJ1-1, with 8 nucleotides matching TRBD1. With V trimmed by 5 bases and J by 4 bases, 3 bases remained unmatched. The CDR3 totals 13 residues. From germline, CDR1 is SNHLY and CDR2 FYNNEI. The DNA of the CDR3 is TGTGCCAGCAGTCAGGGGGCCCGCACTGAAGCTTTCTTT. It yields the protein CASSQGARTEAFF.

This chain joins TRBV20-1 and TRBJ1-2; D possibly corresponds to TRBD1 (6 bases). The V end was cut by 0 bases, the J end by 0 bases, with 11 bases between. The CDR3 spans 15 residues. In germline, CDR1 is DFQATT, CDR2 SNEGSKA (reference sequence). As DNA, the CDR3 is TGCAGTGCTAGAGACCGGGACACCCCTAACTATGGCTACACCTTC. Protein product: CSARDRDTPNYGYTF.

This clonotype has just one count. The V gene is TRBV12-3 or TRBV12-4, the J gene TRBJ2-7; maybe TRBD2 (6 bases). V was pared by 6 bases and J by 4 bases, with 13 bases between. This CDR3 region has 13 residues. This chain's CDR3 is CASSSHSGYEQYF. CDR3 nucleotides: TGTGCCAGCAGCTCACATAGCGGATACGAGCAGTACTTC.

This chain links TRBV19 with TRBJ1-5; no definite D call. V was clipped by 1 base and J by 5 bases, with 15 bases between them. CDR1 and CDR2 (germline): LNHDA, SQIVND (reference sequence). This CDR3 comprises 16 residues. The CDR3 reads CASSIATRASYQPQHF. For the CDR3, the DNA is TGTGCCAGTAGTATAGCGACCCGGGCCTCTTATCAGCCCCAGCATTTT.

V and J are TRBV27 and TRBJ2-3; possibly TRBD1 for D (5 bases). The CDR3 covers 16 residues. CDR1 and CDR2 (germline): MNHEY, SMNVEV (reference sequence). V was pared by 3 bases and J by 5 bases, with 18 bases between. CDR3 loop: CASSLSLGAKGDTQYF. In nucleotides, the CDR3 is TGTGCCAGCAGTTTGAGTTTAGGGGCGAAGGGAGATACGCAGTATTTT.

CDR3 DNA: TGTGCCAGCAATGTAAGGTTGAGGGGAGCCAAAAACATTCAGTACTTC. This sequence encodes CASNVRLRGAKNIQYF. The chain uses TRBV12-3 or TRBV12-4 and TRBJ2-4; D assignment may be TRBD1 or TRBD2 (5 bases each). The CDR3 runs to 16 residues. V lost 7 bases and J lost 0, with 16 bases in between.

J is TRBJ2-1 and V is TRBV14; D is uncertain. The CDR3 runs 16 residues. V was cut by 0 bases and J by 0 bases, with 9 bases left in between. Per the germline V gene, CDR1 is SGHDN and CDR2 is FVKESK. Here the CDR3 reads CASSQDIASSYNEQFF. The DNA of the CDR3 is TGTGCCAGCAGCCAAGATATAGCCAGCTCCTACAATGAGCAGTTCTTC.

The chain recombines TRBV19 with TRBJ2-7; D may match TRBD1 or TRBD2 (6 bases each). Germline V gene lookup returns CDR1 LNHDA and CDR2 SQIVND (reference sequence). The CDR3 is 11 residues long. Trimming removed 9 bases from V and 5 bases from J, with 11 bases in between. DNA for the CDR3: TGTGCCAGCCAAGGGGGGCACGAGCAGTACTTC. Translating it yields CASQGGHEQYF.

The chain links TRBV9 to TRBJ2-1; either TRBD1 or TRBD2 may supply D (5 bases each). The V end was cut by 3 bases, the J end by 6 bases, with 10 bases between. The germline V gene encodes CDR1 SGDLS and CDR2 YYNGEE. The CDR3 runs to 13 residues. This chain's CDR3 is CASSEGPFNEQFF. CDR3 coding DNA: TGTGCCAGCAGCGAGGGACCCTTCAATGAGCAGTTCTTC.

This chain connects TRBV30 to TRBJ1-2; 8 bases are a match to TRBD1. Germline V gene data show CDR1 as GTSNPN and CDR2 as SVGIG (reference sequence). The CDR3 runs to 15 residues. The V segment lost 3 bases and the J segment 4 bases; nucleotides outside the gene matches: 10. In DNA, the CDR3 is TGTGCCTGGAGGTGGCAGGGGGCCAGAGGCTATGGCTACACCTTC. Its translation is CAWRWQGARGYGYTF.

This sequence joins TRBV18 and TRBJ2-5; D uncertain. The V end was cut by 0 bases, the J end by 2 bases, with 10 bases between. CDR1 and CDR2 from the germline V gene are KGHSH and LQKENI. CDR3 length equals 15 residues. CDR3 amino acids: CASSPPQGDQETQYF. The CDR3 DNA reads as TGTGCCAGCTCACCACCACAAGGTGATCAAGAGACCCAGTACTTC. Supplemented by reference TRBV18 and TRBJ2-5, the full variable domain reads NAGVMQNPRHLVRRRGQEARLRCSPMKGHSHVYWYRQLPEEGLKFMVYLQKENIIDESGMPKERFSAEFPKEGPSILRIQQVVRGDSAAYFCASSPPQGDQETQYFGPGTRLLVL.

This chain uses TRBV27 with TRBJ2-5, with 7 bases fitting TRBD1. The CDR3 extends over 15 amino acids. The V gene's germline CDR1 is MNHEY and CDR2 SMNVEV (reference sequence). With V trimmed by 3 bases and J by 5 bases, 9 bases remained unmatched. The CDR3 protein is CASSLGTDLRETQYF. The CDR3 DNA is TGTGCCAGCAGTTTGGGGACAGACCTCAGGGAGACCCAGTACTTC.

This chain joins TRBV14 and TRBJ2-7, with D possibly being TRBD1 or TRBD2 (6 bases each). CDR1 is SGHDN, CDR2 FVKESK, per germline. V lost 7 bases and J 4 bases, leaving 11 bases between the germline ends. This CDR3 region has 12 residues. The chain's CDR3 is CASKGGSYEQYF. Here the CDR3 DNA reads TGTGCCAGCAAGGGGGGCAGTTACGAGCAGTACTTC.

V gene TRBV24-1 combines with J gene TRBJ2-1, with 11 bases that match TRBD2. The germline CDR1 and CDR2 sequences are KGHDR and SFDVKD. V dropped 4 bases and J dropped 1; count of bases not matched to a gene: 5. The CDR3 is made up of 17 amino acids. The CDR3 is CATSETGLAVSYNEQFF. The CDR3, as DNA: TGTGCCACCAGTGAAACGGGACTAGCGGTGTCCTACAATGAGCAGTTCTTC.

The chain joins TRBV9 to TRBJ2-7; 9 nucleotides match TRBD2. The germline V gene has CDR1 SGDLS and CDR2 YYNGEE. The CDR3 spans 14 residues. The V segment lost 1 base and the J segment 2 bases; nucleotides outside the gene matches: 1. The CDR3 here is CASSVLAGTYEQYF. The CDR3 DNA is TGTGCCAGCAGCGTACTAGCGGGAACCTACGAGCAGTACTTC.

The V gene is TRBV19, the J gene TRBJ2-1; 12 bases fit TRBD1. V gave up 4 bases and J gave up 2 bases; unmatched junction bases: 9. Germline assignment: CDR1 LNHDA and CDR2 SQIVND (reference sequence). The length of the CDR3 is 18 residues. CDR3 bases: TGTGCCAGTAGTACCTACCGGGACAGGGGGCGAACCTACAATGAGCAGTTCTTC. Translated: CASSTYRDRGRTYNEQFF.

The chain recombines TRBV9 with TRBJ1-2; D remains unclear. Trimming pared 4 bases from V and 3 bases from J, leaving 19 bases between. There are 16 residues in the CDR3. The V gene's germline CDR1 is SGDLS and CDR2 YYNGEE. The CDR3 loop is CASSLSTWTAYYGYTF. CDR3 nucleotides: TGTGCCAGCAGCTTGTCTACTTGGACCGCTTACTATGGCTACACCTTC.

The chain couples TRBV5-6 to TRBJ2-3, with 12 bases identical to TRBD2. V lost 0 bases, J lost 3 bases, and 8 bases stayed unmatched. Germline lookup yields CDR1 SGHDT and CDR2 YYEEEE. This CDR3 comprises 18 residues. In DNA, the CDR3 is TGTGCCAGCAGCTTGGATTTGACTAGCGGGAGTGGGACAGATACGCAGTATTTT. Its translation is CASSLDLTSGSGTDTQYF.

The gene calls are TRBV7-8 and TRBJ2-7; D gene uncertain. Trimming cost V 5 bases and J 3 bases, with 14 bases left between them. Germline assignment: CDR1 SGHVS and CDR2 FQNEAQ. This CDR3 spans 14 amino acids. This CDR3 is CASSQSSGVYEQYF. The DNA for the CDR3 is TGTGCCAGCAGCCAAAGCTCCGGTGTCTACGAGCAGTACTTC.

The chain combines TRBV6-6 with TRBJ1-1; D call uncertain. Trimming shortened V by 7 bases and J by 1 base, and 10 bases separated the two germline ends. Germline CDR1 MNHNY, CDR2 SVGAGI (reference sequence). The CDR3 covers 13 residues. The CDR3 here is CASIEFGNTEAFF. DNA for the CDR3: TGTGCCAGCATCGAGTTTGGGAACACTGAAGCTTTCTTT.

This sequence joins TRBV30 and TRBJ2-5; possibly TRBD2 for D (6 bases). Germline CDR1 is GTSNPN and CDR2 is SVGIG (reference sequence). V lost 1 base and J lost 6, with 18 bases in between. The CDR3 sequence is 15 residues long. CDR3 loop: CAWSAGLRMTKTQYF. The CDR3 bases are TGTGCCTGGAGTGCGGGACTTCGGATGACAAAGACCCAGTACTTC.